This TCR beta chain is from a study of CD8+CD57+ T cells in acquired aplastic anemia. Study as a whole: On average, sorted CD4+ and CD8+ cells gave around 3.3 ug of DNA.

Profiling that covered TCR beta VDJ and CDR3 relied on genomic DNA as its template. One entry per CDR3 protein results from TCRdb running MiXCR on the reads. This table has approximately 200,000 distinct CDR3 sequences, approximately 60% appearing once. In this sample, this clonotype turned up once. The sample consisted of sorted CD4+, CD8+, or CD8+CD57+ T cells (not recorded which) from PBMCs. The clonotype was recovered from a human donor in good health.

CDR3 loop: CASSLAVGGRDEQFF. CDR3 nucleotide sequence: TGTGCCAGCAGCTTAGCCGTCGGGGGTCGCGATGAGCAGTTCTTC. This chain joins TRBV7-6 and TRBJ2-1, with a tentative D call TRBD2 (6 bases). This CDR3 is 15 amino acids long. V lost 0 bases, J lost 8 bases, and 14 bases lay in between. Per germline, CDR1 SGHVS and CDR2 FNYEAQ.